The rows below give T cell receptor beta chains drawn from one sample of a study of spatial heterogeneity in lung cancer. Each CDR3 protein is one row after TCRdb ran MiXCR on the 5' RACE reads. The sample shows about 100,000 distinct CDR3 sequences, just under 20% of them seen only once. Sequenced material: PBMCs, taken at follow-up. Receptor source: a male donor with early-stage non-small cell lung cancer. Each CDR3 is given with its conserved first and last residue. D genes are given only for firm matches. A clone size is listed for some rows: how often the clone was seen (once, few, many), or a class if it is expanded.

size,D,V,J,CDR3,DNA
few,-,TRBV20-1,TRBJ2-7,CSARDATLSPGFYEQYF,TGCAGTGCTAGAGATGCCACTTTGAGCCCGGGGTTCTACGAGCAGTACTTC
many,-,TRBV7-2,TRBJ1-6,CASSLLNSYNSPLHF,TGTGCCAGCAGCTTACTGAACTCCTATAATTCACCCCTCCACTTT
few,-,TRBV24-1,TRBJ2-1,CATSGGRRGSYNEQFF,TGTGCCACCAGTGGGGGACGGAGGGGATCCTACAATGAGCAGTTCTTC
-,-,TRBV29-1,TRBJ2-1,CSVEEGLNYNEQFF,TGCAGCGTTGAGGAGGGACTCAACTACAATGAGCAGTTCTTC
-,TRBD1,TRBV20-1,TRBJ1-1,CSSMTGGNTEAFF,TGCAGTTCAATGACAGGGGGAAACACTGAAGCTTTCTTT
once,-,TRBV20-1,TRBJ2-5,CSARTGEGRSQYF,TGCAGTGCTAGGACAGGGGAGGGAAGGTCCCAGTACTTC
few,TRBD2,TRBV4-3,TRBJ2-5,CASSPTSGYQETQYF,TGCGCCAGCAGCCCGACTAGCGGGTATCAAGAGACCCAGTACTTC
-,-,TRBV27,TRBJ2-7,CASSLTLAYEQYF,TGTGCCAGCAGTTTAACGCTAGCCTACGAGCAGTACTTC
few,-,TRBV10-1,TRBJ1-2,CASSPGTHYGYTF,TGCGCCAGCAGTCCCGGGACACACTATGGCTACACCTTC
-,TRBD1,TRBV28,TRBJ1-2,CASRPQGQGYGYTF,TGTGCCAGCAGACCCCAAGGACAGGGCTATGGCTACACCTTC
few,TRBD2,TRBV6-5,TRBJ2-5,CASSRRGSGRSETQYF,TGTGCCAGCAGTCGACGAGGTAGCGGGAGATCAGAGACCCAGTACTTC
few,TRBD1,TRBV5-6,TRBJ2-3,CASSAETGESTDTQYF,TGTGCCAGCAGCGCAGAAACAGGGGAGAGCACAGATACGCAGTATTTT
-,TRBD2,TRBV20-1,TRBJ2-5,CSATRLAGGPRETQYF,TGCAGTGCTACCAGACTAGCGGGAGGGCCGAGGGAGACCCAGTACTTC
-,-,TRBV20-1,TRBJ2-3,CSALQGGRTDTQYF,TGCAGTGCTCTACAGGGGGGGCGCACAGATACGCAGTATTTT
few,TRBD2,TRBV5-1,TRBJ2-3,CASSFLAGENTDTQYF,TGCGCCAGCAGCTTTCTAGCGGGAGAGAACACAGATACGCAGTATTTT
-,-,TRBV24-1,TRBJ2-1,CATSDLNSAGRSGNEQFF,TGTGCCACCAGTGATTTGAATTCCGCAGGGCGAAGTGGCAATGAGCAGTTCTTC